This T cell receptor beta chain was recorded in a study of CD8+ T cells in alopecia areata. Study-level results: Sequencing of scalp samples also captures resident alphabeta T cells of normal skin.

Treatment indicated: oral pan-JAK inhibitor, 5-10 mg twice daily. RNA was isolated and reverse transcribed to cDNA, the sequencing template. Assay used: immunoSEQ multiplex PCR; TCRdb lists only in-frame clones, some missing. Of about 180,000 clones listed, about 47% are singletons. J lost 5 bases, V lost 4 bases, and 13 bases had no gene match. Germline V gene lookup returns CDR1 MNHEY and CDR2 SMNVEV (reference sequence). The CDR3 spans 17 residues. Remarks on this clone: Its target is unknown.

This chain links TRBV27 with TRBJ2-7, with 11 bases fitting TRBD1. This specimen was CD8+ T cells sorted from blood, taken at week 52, from a patient treated with tofacitinib. The source is a human donor with alopecia areata. This CDR3 reads CASSSLNSDRGRNEQYF. CDR3 bases: TGTGCCAGCAGTTCCCTAAATTCGGACAGGGGGCGAAACGAGCAGTACTTC.